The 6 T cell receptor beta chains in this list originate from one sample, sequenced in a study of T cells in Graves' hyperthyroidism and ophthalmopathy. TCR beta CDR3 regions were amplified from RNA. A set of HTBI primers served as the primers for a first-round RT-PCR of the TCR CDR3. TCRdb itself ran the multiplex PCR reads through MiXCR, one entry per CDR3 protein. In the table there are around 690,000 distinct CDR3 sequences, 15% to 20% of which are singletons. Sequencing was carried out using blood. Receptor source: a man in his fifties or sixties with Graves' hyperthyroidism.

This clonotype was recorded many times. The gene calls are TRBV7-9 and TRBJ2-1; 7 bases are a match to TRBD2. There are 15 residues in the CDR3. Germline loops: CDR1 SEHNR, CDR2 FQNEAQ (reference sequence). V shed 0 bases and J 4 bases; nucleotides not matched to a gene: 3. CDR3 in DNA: TGTGCCAGCAGCTTAGCGAGCGGGGCATACAATGAGCAGTTCTTC. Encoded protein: CASSLASGAYNEQFF.

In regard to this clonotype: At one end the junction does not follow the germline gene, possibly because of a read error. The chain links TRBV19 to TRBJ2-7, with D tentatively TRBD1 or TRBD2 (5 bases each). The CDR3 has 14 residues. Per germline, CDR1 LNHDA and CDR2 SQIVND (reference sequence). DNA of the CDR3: TGTGTCAGTAGTAGGGACGGTCCGCCGATAGAGCAGTACTTC. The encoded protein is CVSSRDGPPIEQYF. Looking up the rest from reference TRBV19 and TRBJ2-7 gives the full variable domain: DGGITQSPKYLFRKEGQNVTLSCEQNLNHDAMYWYRQDPGQGLRLIYYSQIVNDFQKGDIAEGYSVSREKKESFPLTVTSAQKNPTAFYLCVSSRDGPPIEQYFGPGTRLTVT.

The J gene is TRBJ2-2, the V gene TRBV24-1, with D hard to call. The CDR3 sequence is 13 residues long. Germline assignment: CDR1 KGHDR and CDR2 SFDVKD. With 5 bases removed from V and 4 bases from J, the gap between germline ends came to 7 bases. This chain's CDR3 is CATSVVSTGELFF. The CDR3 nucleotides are TGTGCCACCAGTGTTGTCTCCACCGGGGAGCTGTTTTTT.

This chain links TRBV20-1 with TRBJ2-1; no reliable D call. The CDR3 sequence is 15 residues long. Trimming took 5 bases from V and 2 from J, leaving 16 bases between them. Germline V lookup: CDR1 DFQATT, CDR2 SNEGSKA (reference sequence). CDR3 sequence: CSAPNWRSTYNEQFF. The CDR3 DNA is TGCAGTGCTCCAAATTGGCGGAGTACCTACAATGAGCAGTTCTTC.

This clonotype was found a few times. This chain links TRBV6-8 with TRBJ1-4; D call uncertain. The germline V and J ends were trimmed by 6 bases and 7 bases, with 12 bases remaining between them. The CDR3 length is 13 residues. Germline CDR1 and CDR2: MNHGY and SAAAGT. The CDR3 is CASRRRFGEKLFF. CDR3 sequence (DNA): TGTGCCAGCAGGAGGAGGTTCGGTGAAAAACTGTTTTTT.

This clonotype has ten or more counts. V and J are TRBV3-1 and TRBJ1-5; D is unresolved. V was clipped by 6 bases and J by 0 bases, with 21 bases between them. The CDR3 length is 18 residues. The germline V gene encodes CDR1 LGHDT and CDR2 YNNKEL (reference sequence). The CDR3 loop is CASSPSGRAGYSNQPQHF. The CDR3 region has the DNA TGTGCCAGCAGTCCCAGCGGCCGGGCTGGTTATAGCAATCAGCCCCAGCATTTT.